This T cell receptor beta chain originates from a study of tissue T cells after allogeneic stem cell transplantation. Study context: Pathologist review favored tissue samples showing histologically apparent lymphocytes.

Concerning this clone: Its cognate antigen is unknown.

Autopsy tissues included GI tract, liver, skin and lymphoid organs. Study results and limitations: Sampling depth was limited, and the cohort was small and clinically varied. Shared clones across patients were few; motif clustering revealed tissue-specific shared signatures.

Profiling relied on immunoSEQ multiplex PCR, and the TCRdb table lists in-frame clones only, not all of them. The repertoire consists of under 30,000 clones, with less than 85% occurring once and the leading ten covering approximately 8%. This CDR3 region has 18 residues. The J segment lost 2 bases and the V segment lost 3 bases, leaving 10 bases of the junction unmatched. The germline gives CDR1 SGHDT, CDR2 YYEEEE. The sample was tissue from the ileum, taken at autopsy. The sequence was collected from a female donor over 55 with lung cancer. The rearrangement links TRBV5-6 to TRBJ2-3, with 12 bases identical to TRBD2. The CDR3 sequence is CASSWGTSGQMYTDTQYF. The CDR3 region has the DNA TGTGCCAGCAGCTGGGGGACTAGCGGGCAAATGTACACAGATACGCAGTATTTT.